The T cell receptor (beta chain) described here comes from a study of T cell responses to AZD1222 COVID-19 vaccine. A word on this clone: The antigen is not known.

Here immunoSEQ multiplex PCR was the method, and the copy in TCRdb shows in-frame clones only, minus some. The sample records over 100,000 clones, just under 90% being singletons. Regarding the study as a whole: Spike-specific TCR breadth rose after two AZD1222 doses, and depth rose as well.

The material sequenced was peripheral blood, taken on day 0 of AZD1222 vaccination. This TCR was recovered from an adult in good health.

The DNA for the CDR3 is TGTGCCAGCTCACCTACTAATGCGAACACCGGGGAGCTGTTTTTT. Its protein is CASSPTNANTGELFF. The V and J genes are TRBV18 and TRBJ2-2; D unresolved. Germline-derived CDR1 and CDR2 are KGHSH and LQKENI. The V and J ends lost 3 bases and 0 bases respectively, with 8 bases between them. This CDR3 comprises 15 residues.